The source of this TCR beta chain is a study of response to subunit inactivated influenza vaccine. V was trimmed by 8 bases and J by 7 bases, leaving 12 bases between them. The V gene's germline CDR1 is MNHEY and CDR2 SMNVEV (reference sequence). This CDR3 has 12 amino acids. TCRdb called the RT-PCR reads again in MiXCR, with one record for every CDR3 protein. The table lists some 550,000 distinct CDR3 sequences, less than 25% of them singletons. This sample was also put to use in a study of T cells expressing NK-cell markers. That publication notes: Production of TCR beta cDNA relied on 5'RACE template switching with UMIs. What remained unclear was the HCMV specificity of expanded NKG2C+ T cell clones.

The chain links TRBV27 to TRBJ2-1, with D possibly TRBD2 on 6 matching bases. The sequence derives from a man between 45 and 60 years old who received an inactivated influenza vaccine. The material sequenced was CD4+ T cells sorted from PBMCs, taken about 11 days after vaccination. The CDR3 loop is CASRGIGNEQFF. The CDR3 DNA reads TGTGCCAGCCGGGGGATCGGGAATGAGCAGTTCTTC.